This TCR beta chain was recorded in a study of blood T cells in healthy people across ages. General study results and limits: PBMCs that were unsorted prevented a conclusive naive versus antigen-experienced comparison.

Alongside a J-beta primer mix, a sample-barcoded 5' primer served in a second PCR lasting roughly 7 to 11 cycles. One entry per CDR3 protein, called by TCRdb with MiXCR from the 5' RACE reads. The data show 800,000 to 1,000,000 distinct CDR3 sequences, roughly 52% seen once. No fewer than 5 micrograms of total RNA were isolated from every sample. Worth noting for this clonotype: Its antigen is unidentified.

Losses at the gene ends were 4 bases for V and 9 bases for J; bases not matched to a gene: 7. There are 14 residues in the CDR3. CDR1 is LGHDT and CDR2 is YNNKEL in the germline V gene (reference sequence). The rearrangement uses TRBV3-1 and TRBJ2-4; TRBD1 matches at 9 bases. Input material: blood. This receptor was taken from a man aged 25 to 40 in good health. CDR3 sequence: CASSPKGTGTIQYF. The CDR3 DNA reads TGTGCCAGCAGCCCGAAAGGGACAGGGACCATTCAGTACTTC.